This TCR beta chain is from a study of T-cell memory formation after mild COVID-19. TCRdb reanalysed the 5' RACE reads using MiXCR and keeps one entry per CDR3 protein. The sample comprises approximately 240,000 distinct CDR3 sequences, 16% of which are singletons, and 3% to 4.5% rests with the top ten. CDR1 SEHNR and CDR2 FQNEAQ come from the germline V gene (reference sequence). This CDR3 region has 14 residues. Trimming shortened V by 3 bases and J by 4 bases, and 11 bases separated the two germline ends. The sequence derives from a man aged 18 to 29 who had mild COVID-19 (a few samples of this study predate the infection). Cell type and time point are not known. The V call is TRBV7-9, the J call TRBJ2-3; D is possibly TRBD2 (5 bases). Sequencing was performed on PBMCs or a T cell subset sorted from them (not recorded which). For the CDR3, the DNA is TGTGCCAGCAGCTTCCGGGATCAAGCAGATACGCAGTATTTT. Protein sequence: CASSFRDQADTQYF.